This TCR beta chain was retrieved from a study of cytomegalovirus exposure and HLA in healthy donors. J was trimmed by 6 bases and V by 7 bases; bases with no gene match: 8. Per germline, CDR1 LNHDA and CDR2 SQIVND (reference sequence). This CDR3 has 15 residues. Findings and limits, study-wide: The productive fraction for most TCR beta V segments was about 87% or about 30% in an earlier analysis. Through in vitro validation, three CMV-associated chains were shown to be specific for CMV antigens.

PCR employed 60 Vbeta and 13 Jbeta primers. The data were produced by immunoSEQ multiplex PCR, yet TCRdb's version contains in-frame clones alone and is incomplete. Among more than 90,000 clones listed, approximately 76% were seen once. Regarding donors, all were healthy bone marrow donors. As for this clone: Its antigen is unidentified.

The TCR was taken from a middle-aged man in good health and CMV-seronegative. V is TRBV19 and J is TRBJ2-1; TRBD2 matches 11 bases. Material for sequencing was PBMCs. As DNA, the CDR3 is TGTGCCAGTACGGATAGCGGGGGGGCTTCCAATGAGCAGTTCTTC. Translation: CASTDSGGASNEQFF.